This T cell receptor (beta chain) is drawn from a study of blood T cell repertoires in COVID-19 (dated by TCRdb to about 2020). Notes on the research overall: Collaborator samples came from the United States, Italy and Spain and covered acute and convalescent phases of COVID-19. The repertoires were released in a freely available public database intended as a resource for research on the immune response to SARS-CoV-2. The prospective study material was composed of cDNA or gDNA derived from T cells, B-cell-depleted T cells, or PBMCs. Where available, HLA class I and class II types were taken from metadata supplied by the sample provider and were not determined by assay-based typing. Nearly every sample came with metadata listing a de-identified subject ID, COVID-19 status, age in years and sex. Subjects who had been exposed to COVID-19, were actively infected with it, or had recovered from it provided the deeply sampled blood TCRbeta repertoires that made up the dataset. The samples were drawn from the first 160 participants of the ongoing ImmuneRACE study and from 1,254 subjects provided by 6 global collaborators. Overall results and qualifications from the work: Clinical and demographic metadata were provided uncurated, with the amount varying by source and participant.

As regards this clone: Its binding antigen is unknown. Base quality data are lacking; no much larger clone is found one base away.

The CDR3 spans 15 residues, from the cysteine through the phenylalanine. Just the 45-base CDR3 DNA is kept, in frame starting at base 1. CDR1 and CDR2 (MNHEY, SMNVEV) derive from the germline V gene (reference sequence). The trim is 3 bases for V and 0 bases for J, with a gap of 11 bases between the germline ends. At one collaborating source in Seattle, patients were enrolled during active infection and were followed longitudinally through the course of disease. Collaborating institutions collected whole blood in K2EDTA tubes following their own protocols. For TCRbeta analysis, collaborators shipped samples as frozen whole blood, isolated PBMCs, or DNA extracted from either of those sample types. TCRbeta CDR3 regions were amplified from genomic DNA using the immunoSEQ Assay, a bias-controlled multiplex PCR. As for how the authors treated the data: The number of nucleated cells in each sample was estimated by amplification of reference gene primers within the assay. Sequence reads were collapsed and filtered to measure the absolute abundance of every unique TCRbeta CDR3 rearrangement. For each sample, productive Simpson clonality was calculated as the square root of Simpson's diversity index across productive rearrangements. This immuneACCESS table, as held by TCRdb, lists in-frame sequences with V and J called but not all clones. Of the missing ones, under half trace to an unresolved V gene in checked studies; the others have no known cause. V, J and clone size are those of that table, while D and trimming were read from the DNA. In all, the sample holds some 260,000 clones, and 88% of those were seen once. The ten largest clones capture roughly a tenth of the sample.

The receptor comes from a woman aged 70-85 years with COVID-19, enrolled during active disease. The chain is encoded by TRBV27 joined to TRBJ1-2; TRBD1 is a weak D gene call, 5 bases matching. Sequencing input: peripheral blood. Read as DNA, the sequence is TGTGCCAGCAGTTTCGGAAGGGGCACTAACTATGGCTACACCTTC. This yields the protein CASSFGRGTNYGYTF.